Presented here are 5 T cell receptor beta chains from one specimen sequenced in a study of OX40 agonist ivuxolimab in advanced cancers. TCRdb's copy holds only in-frame clones and misses some; the assay was immunoSEQ multiplex PCR. Among some 45,000 clones, around 80% were seen once, and the ten largest hold 5% to 6%. Source: CD4+ or CD8+ T cells sorted from blood, taken in a trial of the OX40 agonist ivuxolimab. Receptor source: an adult with an advanced solid tumor such as melanoma, head and neck, liver or kidney cancer.

This clone was picked up one time. J is TRBJ1-1 and V is TRBV29-1; D not resolved. The germline V gene encodes CDR1 SQVTM and CDR2 ANQGSEA. The CDR3 runs to 13 residues. V shed 1 base and J shed 5 bases, with 11 bases lying between them. The CDR3 bases are TGCAGCGTTGAAGTAGTATGGGGAACTGAAGCTTTCTTT. This translates into CSVEVVWGTEAFF. The full variable domain, with the rest looked up from reference TRBV29-1 and TRBJ1-1, is SAVISQKPSRDICQRGTSLTIQCQVDSQVTMMFWYRQQPGQSLTLIATANQGSEATYESGFVIDKFPISRPNLTFSTLTVSNMSPEDSSIYLCSVEVVWGTEAFFGQGTRLTVV.

The V and J genes are TRBV2 and TRBJ2-3; no firm D call. The germline V gene has CDR1 SNHLY and CDR2 FYNNEI. This CDR3 is built from 11 residues. Trimming took off 6 bases at V and 7 bases at J, with 8 bases between the two ends. Written as DNA, the CDR3 is TGTGCCAGCAGCCTCCCCAATACGCAGTATTTT. Its translation is CASSLPNTQYF.

The genes are TRBV5-6 and TRBJ2-5; tentatively, D is TRBD2 (5 bases). Trimming removed 0 bases at V and 5 bases at J, with 14 bases between. CDR1 is SGHDT, CDR2 YYEEEE, per germline. The CDR3 spans 15 residues. CDR3 amino acids: CASSLGGTGLETQYF. The DNA for the CDR3 is TGTGCCAGCAGCTTGGGCGGTACGGGGTTGGAGACCCAGTACTTC. Full variable domain (remainder filled in from reference TRBV5-6 and TRBJ2-5): DAGVTQSPTHLIKTRGQQVTLRCSPKSGHDTVSWYQQALGQGPQFIFQYYEEEERQRGNFPDRFSGHQFPNYSSELNVNALLLGDSALYLCASSLGGTGLETQYFGPGTRLLVL.

J is TRBJ1-1 and V is TRBV5-4; no reliable D call. V shed 0 bases and J shed 2 bases, with 11 bases lying between them. Germline V gives CDR1 SGHNT, CDR2 YYREEE (reference sequence). This CDR3 contains 15 residues. CDR3 nucleotide sequence: TGTGCCAGCAGCTTGGTAGCCACCGGTAACACTGAAGCTTTCTTT. Residues: CASSLVATGNTEAFF.

In DNA form, the CDR3 reads TGTGCCAGCAGCTTAGGGTCCAGGGGAGAGACCCAGTACTTC. Protein product: CASSLGSRGETQYF. The gene calls are TRBV7-2 and TRBJ2-5, with D maybe TRBD1 (6 bases). This CDR3 contains 14 residues. Trimming removed 1 base from V and 4 bases from J, with 10 bases in between. Germline values: CDR1 SGHTA, CDR2 FQGNSA.